This T cell receptor (beta chain) was profiled in a study of response to subunit inactivated influenza vaccine (dated by TCRdb to the late 2010s). For the wider study: To follow how T cells responded to a trivalent subunit inactivated influenza vaccine, the researchers relied on deep quantitative profiling of the T cell receptor repertoire.

To note about this clonotype: No cognate antigen has been identified for it. A much larger clone differs from this one at a single base, so this may be a read error.

The library was made by RT-PCR. The sequencer listed for this sample is Illumina HiSeq 2500. The public sequencing data were trimmed at Q25 with fastp and processed into clonotypes with MiXCR by TCRdb, which kept only in-frame beta chains. Rows matching on CDR3 protein sequence are summarized as one entry with the most common DNA and genes. The sample table shows roughly 710,000 distinct CDR3 sequences, and roughly 15% are seen once. Less than 9% of the sample is in the top ten clones. Overall study outcomes, separate from this receptor: The authors suggested that each seasonal influenza vaccination may recruit only a limited number of new T cells.

V loses 5 bases, J loses 7 bases, and the germline ends lie 5 bases apart. According to the germline V gene (reference sequence), CDR1 reads SEHNR and CDR2 reads FQNEAQ. Inclusive of the bounding cysteine and phenylalanine, the CDR3 is 11 residues long. The entry retains the CDR3 DNA only, 33 bases that are in frame from base 1. The material was PBMCs from blood, obtained about 14 days before vaccination. The receptor's source is a man between 45 and 60 years old who received an inactivated influenza vaccine. Donor details come from another sample of the same person, matched by shared clones. The receptor chain draws on TRBV7-9 and TRBJ2-2; no D gene call is confident. The DNA reads as follows: TGTGCCAGCAGCAGCCACGGGGAGCTGTTTTTT. It specifies CASSSHGELFF.